The rows below give T cell receptor beta chains drawn from one sample of a study of beta chain features in type 1 diabetes. Here immunoSEQ multiplex PCR was the method, and the copy in TCRdb shows in-frame clones only, minus some. Of 450,000 to 550,000 clones listed, about 29% are singletons. Sequenced material: naive CD4+ T cells from blood. All receptors come from a man aged 18 to 35 in good health. CDR3s include the opening cysteine and the closing phenylalanine or tryptophan. Fields, in order: V gene, J gene, clone size, CDR3 length, D gene, CDR3 protein, CDR3 DNA. The D gene is left open where the match is weak. Some rows mark clone size as missing; the rest say once, few, many or name a class of expanded clone.

TRBV30	TRBJ2-3	.	11	TRBD2	CGAGRADTQYF	TGCGGAGCGGGACGCGCAGATACGCAGTATTTT
TRBV15	TRBJ2-7	.	15	TRBD2	CATSRSSGRVHEQYF	TGTGCCACCAGCAGATCTAGCGGGAGAGTTCACGAGCAGTACTTC
TRBV5-1	TRBJ1-1	few	14	.	CASSRGTMNTEAFF	TGCGCCAGCAGCCGCGGCACAATGAACACTGAAGCTTTCTTT
TRBV5-1	TRBJ2-7	.	11	.	CASSTGAEQYF	TGCGCCAGCAGTACAGGCGCCGAGCAGTACTTC
TRBV4-2	TRBJ2-7	.	14	.	CASRNTGRAYEQYF	TGTGCCAGCAGGAATACTGGACGGGCCTACGAGCAGTACTTC
TRBV18	TRBJ2-7	few	14	TRBD1	CASSSGTGDYEQYF	TGTGCCAGCTCATCCGGGACAGGGGACTACGAGCAGTACTTC
TRBV30	TRBJ2-2	.	13	.	CAWCPTATGELFF	TGTGCCTGGTGTCCCACAGCCACCGGGGAGCTGTTTTTT
TRBV20-1	TRBJ1-2	few	10	.	CSARLGGYTF	TGCAGTGCCAGGCTAGGGGGCTACACCTTC
TRBV7-2	TRBJ2-2	.	14	.	CASSLGRGEGELFF	TGTGCCAGCAGCCTCGGACGCGGCGAGGGGGAGCTGTTTTTT
TRBV30	TRBJ1-4	once	18	.	CAWSVRSARRSTNEKLFF	TGTGCCTGGAGTGTTCGGTCGGCCAGGCGATCAACTAATGAAAAACTGTTTTTT
TRBV4-1	TRBJ2-5	few	13	.	CASSQDRGTDPDF	TGCGCCAGCAGCCAAGATAGGGGAACAGACCCCGACTTC
TRBV30	TRBJ1-2	few	13	TRBD1	CAWSVQGAYGYTF	TGTGCCTGGAGTGTACAGGGGGCTTATGGCTACACCTTC
TRBV7-2	TRBJ2-1	few	15	TRBD2	CASSPRTSGRVEQFF	TGTGCCAGCAGCCCCCGGACTAGCGGGAGAGTAGAGCAGTTCTTC
TRBV15	TRBJ2-1	.	14	.	CATSRFGPVHEQFF	TGTGCCACCAGCCGGTTTGGGCCAGTACATGAGCAGTTCTTC
TRBV5-4	TRBJ2-7	few	13	.	CASSAQNSYEQYF	TGTGCCAGCAGCGCACAGAACTCCTACGAGCAGTACTTC
TRBV28	TRBJ2-2	few	12	.	CASSKSTGELFF	TGTGCCAGCAGCAAGAGCACCGGGGAGCTGTTTTTT
TRBV29-1	TRBJ1-1	.	12	.	CSVRQTNTEAFF	TGCAGCGTTAGACAGACGAACACTGAAGCTTTCTTT
TRBV25-1	TRBJ1-1	.	13	.	CASRDAGVGEAFF	TGTGCCAGCAGAGATGCAGGGGTGGGTGAAGCTTTCTTT
TRBV9	TRBJ2-3	.	16	TRBD2	CASSVDRAGDSDTQYF	TGTGCCAGCAGCGTAGATCGAGCGGGAGACTCAGATACGCAGTATTTT
TRBV29-1	TRBJ2-3	few	14	TRBD2	CSASWGGRSDTQYF	TGCAGCGCGTCTTGGGGCGGGAGATCAGATACGCAGTATTTT
TRBV6-6	TRBJ2-5	.	15	.	CASSYSSPSQETQYF	TGTGCCAGCAGTTACTCGAGTCCGAGCCAAGAGACCCAGTACTTC
TRBV11-1	TRBJ2-3	.	15	.	CASSLARAATDTQYF	TGTGCCAGCAGCTTAGCGCGGGCAGCCACAGATACGCAGTATTTT
TRBV13	TRBJ2-7	.	14	.	CASSFDSLSYEQYF	TGTGCCAGCAGCTTCGACAGCCTTTCCTACGAGCAGTACTTC
TRBV29-1	TRBJ2-7	.	13	TRBD2	CSVQASGHYEQYF	TGCAGCGTTCAAGCTAGCGGGCATTACGAGCAGTACTTC
TRBV9	TRBJ2-5	.	17	TRBD2	CASSVGLAGGGSETQYF	TGTGCCAGCAGCGTAGGACTAGCGGGAGGAGGATCAGAGACCCAGTACTTC
TRBV7-9	TRBJ2-2	few	15	.	CASTPRVTNTGELFF	TGTGCCAGCACCCCTCGAGTAACCAACACCGGGGAGCTGTTTTTT
TRBV7-6	TRBJ1-1	.	15	.	CASSPELPRYTEAFF	TGTGCCAGCAGTCCCGAGCTCCCGAGGTACACTGAAGCTTTCTTT
TRBV11-1	TRBJ2-2	.	11	.	CASSLHGELFF	TGTGCCAGCAGCTTACACGGGGAGCTGTTTTTT
TRBV30	TRBJ1-5	.	14	TRBD1	CAWSPDRGGQPQHF	TGTGCCTGGAGTCCAGACAGGGGGGGTCAGCCCCAGCATTTT
TRBV7-9	TRBJ2-1	.	15	.	CASSLGRGPYNEQFF	TGTGCCAGCAGCTTGGGGAGGGGGCCTTACAATGAGCAGTTCTTC
TRBV27	TRBJ2-5	.	15	TRBD1	CASRPSTGVQETQYF	TGTGCCAGCAGACCCTCCACAGGGGTTCAAGAGACCCAGTACTTC
TRBV5-4	TRBJ2-3	few	16	TRBD2	CASSSTSGSSTDTQYF	TGTGCCAGCAGCTCGACTAGCGGGAGTAGTACAGATACGCAGTATTTT
TRBV6-5	TRBJ1-1	few	14	.	CASRRDSFGTEAFF	TGTGCCAGCAGAAGAGACAGTTTTGGCACTGAAGCTTTCTTT
TRBV4-1	TRBJ2-1	.	16	TRBD1	CASSQDDRVSYNEQFF	TGCGCCAGCAGCCAAGATGACAGGGTCTCCTACAATGAGCAGTTCTTC
TRBV4-1	TRBJ2-7	.	15	.	CASSQVRGGTYEQYF	TGCGCCAGCAGCCAAGTCCGGGGAGGAACCTACGAGCAGTACTTC
TRBV28	TRBJ2-1	.	15	TRBD2	CASSLPSGSVGEQFF	TGTGCCAGCAGTTTACCCAGCGGGAGCGTCGGAGAGCAGTTCTTC
TRBV7-2	TRBJ2-1	few	17	.	CASSSGPRTYPYNEQFF	TGTGCCAGCAGCTCTGGGCCGAGGACGTATCCCTACAATGAGCAGTTCTTC
TRBV5-1	TRBJ2-6	.	15	.	CASSDHNPGANVLTF	TGCGCCAGCAGCGATCATAACCCTGGGGCCAACGTCCTGACTTTC
TRBV28	TRBJ2-7	.	14	.	CASSFRTGGHEQYF	TGTGCCAGCAGTTTTCGCACAGGCGGCCACGAGCAGTACTTC
TRBV7-8	TRBJ2-5	few	16	TRBD1	CASSLVRDRVFGTQYF	TGTGCCAGCAGCTTAGTCCGAGACAGGGTTTTTGGGACCCAGTACTTC
TRBV10-3	TRBJ2-5	few	15	.	CAISETPSAQETQYF	TGTGCCATCAGTGAAACACCTAGCGCGCAAGAGACCCAGTACTTC
TRBV28	TRBJ1-2	.	10	.	CASRRGGYTF	TGTGCCAGCAGGAGGGGTGGCTACACCTTC
TRBV6-1	TRBJ2-7	.	15	TRBD1	CASSEAGTATYEQYF	TGTGCCAGCAGTGAGGCCGGGACAGCCACCTACGAGCAGTACTTC
TRBV16	TRBJ1-2	few	13	.	CASSQSWTDGYTF	TGTGCCAGCAGCCAATCGTGGACGGATGGCTACACCTTC